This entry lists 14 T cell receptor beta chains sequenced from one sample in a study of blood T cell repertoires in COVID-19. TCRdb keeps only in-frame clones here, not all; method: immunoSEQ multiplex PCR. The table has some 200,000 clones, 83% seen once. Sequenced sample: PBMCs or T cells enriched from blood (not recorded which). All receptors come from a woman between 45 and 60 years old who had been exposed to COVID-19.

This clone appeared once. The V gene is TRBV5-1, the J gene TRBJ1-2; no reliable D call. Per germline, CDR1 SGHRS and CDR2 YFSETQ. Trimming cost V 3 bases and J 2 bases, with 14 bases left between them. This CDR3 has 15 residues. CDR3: CASSSPERGNYGYTF. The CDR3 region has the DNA TGCGCCAGCAGCTCCCCGGAACGGGGAAACTATGGCTACACCTTC.

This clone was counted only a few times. In nucleotides, the CDR3 is TGTGCCAGCAGCCGAACAGGGAATAGCGACACTGAAGCTTTCTTT. Protein sequence: CASSRTGNSDTEAFF. The chain is built from TRBV11-2 and TRBJ1-1; the D gene is possibly TRBD1 (6 bases). The V gene's germline CDR1 is SGHAT and CDR2 FQNNGV. The V end was cut by 5 bases, the J end by 3 bases, with 16 bases between. This CDR3 region has 15 residues.

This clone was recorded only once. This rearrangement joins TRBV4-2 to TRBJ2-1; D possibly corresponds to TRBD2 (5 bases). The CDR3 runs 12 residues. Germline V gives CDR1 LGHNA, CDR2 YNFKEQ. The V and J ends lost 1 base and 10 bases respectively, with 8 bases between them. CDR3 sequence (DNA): TGTGCCAGCAGCCAAGCCCAGCGGGAGCAGTTCTTC. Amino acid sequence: CASSQAQREQFF.

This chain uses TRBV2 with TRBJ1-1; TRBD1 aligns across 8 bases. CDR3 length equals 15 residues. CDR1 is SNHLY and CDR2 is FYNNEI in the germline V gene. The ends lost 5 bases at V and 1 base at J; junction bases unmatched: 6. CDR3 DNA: TGTGCCAGCAGTTTTGGACAGGGCGGGAACACTGAAGCTTTCTTT. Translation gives CASSFGQGGNTEAFF.

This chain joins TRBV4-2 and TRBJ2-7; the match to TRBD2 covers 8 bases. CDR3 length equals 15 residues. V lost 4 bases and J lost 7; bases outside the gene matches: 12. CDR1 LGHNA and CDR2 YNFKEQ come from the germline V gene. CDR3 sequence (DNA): TGTGCCAGCAGCCGAGGGACTAGACAAGGGAGAGAGCAGTACTTC. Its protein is CASSRGTRQGREQYF.

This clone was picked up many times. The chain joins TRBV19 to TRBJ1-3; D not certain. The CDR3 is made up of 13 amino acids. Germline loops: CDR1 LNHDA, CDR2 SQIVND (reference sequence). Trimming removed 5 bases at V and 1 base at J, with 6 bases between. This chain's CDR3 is CASSLRSGNTIYF. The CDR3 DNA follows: TGTGCCAGTAGTCTGCGATCTGGAAACACCATATATTTT.

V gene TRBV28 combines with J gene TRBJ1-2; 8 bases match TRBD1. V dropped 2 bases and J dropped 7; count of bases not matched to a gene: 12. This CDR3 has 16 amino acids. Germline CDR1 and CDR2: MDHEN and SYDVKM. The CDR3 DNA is TGTGCCAGCAGTTTACTCCTCACAGGGGGACGTAGTGGCTACACCTTC. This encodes CASSLLLTGGRSGYTF.

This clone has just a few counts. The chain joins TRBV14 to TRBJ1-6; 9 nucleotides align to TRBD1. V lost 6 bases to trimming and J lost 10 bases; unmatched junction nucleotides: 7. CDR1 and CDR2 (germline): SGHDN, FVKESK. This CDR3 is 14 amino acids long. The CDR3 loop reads CASSLGQGKSPLHF. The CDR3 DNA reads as TGTGCCAGCAGTTTGGGACAGGGAAAATCACCCCTCCACTTT.

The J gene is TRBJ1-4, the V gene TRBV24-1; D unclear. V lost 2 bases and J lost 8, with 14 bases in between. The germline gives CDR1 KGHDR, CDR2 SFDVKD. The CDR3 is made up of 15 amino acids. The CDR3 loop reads CATSDSNSGGEKLFF. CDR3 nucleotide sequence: TGTGCCACCAGTGATTCCAACTCCGGCGGGGAAAAACTGTTTTTT.

The CDR3 DNA is TGTGCCAGCTCACCGTCAGGGGGCTTGAGCAATCAGCCCCAGCATTTT. Its protein is CASSPSGGLSNQPQHF. The V and J genes are TRBV18 and TRBJ1-5, with 8 bases lining up with TRBD1. The CDR3 spans 16 residues. V gave up 3 bases and J gave up 1 base; unmatched junction bases: 5. The V gene's germline CDR1 is KGHSH and CDR2 LQKENI.

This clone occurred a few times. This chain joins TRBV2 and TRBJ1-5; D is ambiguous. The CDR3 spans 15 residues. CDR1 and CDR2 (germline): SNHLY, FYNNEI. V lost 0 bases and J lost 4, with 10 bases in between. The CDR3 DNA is TGTGCCAGCAGTGAAGCGCTGGCAGCGAATCAGCCCCAGCATTTT. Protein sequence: CASSEALAANQPQHF.

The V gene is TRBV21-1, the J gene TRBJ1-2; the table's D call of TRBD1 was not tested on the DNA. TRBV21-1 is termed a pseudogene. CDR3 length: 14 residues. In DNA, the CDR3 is TGTGCCAGCAGCAAAGTCCCCTGGACAGGGTGGTACACCTTC. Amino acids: CASSKVPWTGWYTF.

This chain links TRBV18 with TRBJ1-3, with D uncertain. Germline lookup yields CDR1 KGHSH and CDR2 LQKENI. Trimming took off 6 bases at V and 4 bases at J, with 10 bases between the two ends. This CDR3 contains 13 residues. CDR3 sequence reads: CASSPVRGNTIYF. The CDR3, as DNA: TGTGCCAGCTCCCCGGTTCGGGGAAACACCATATATTTT.

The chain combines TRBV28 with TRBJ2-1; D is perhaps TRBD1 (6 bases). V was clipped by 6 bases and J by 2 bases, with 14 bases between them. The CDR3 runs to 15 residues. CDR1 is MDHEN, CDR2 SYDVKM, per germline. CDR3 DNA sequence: TGTGCCAGCAGCCCCGCCAGGGGACCCTACAATGAGCAGTTCTTC. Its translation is CASSPARGPYNEQFF.